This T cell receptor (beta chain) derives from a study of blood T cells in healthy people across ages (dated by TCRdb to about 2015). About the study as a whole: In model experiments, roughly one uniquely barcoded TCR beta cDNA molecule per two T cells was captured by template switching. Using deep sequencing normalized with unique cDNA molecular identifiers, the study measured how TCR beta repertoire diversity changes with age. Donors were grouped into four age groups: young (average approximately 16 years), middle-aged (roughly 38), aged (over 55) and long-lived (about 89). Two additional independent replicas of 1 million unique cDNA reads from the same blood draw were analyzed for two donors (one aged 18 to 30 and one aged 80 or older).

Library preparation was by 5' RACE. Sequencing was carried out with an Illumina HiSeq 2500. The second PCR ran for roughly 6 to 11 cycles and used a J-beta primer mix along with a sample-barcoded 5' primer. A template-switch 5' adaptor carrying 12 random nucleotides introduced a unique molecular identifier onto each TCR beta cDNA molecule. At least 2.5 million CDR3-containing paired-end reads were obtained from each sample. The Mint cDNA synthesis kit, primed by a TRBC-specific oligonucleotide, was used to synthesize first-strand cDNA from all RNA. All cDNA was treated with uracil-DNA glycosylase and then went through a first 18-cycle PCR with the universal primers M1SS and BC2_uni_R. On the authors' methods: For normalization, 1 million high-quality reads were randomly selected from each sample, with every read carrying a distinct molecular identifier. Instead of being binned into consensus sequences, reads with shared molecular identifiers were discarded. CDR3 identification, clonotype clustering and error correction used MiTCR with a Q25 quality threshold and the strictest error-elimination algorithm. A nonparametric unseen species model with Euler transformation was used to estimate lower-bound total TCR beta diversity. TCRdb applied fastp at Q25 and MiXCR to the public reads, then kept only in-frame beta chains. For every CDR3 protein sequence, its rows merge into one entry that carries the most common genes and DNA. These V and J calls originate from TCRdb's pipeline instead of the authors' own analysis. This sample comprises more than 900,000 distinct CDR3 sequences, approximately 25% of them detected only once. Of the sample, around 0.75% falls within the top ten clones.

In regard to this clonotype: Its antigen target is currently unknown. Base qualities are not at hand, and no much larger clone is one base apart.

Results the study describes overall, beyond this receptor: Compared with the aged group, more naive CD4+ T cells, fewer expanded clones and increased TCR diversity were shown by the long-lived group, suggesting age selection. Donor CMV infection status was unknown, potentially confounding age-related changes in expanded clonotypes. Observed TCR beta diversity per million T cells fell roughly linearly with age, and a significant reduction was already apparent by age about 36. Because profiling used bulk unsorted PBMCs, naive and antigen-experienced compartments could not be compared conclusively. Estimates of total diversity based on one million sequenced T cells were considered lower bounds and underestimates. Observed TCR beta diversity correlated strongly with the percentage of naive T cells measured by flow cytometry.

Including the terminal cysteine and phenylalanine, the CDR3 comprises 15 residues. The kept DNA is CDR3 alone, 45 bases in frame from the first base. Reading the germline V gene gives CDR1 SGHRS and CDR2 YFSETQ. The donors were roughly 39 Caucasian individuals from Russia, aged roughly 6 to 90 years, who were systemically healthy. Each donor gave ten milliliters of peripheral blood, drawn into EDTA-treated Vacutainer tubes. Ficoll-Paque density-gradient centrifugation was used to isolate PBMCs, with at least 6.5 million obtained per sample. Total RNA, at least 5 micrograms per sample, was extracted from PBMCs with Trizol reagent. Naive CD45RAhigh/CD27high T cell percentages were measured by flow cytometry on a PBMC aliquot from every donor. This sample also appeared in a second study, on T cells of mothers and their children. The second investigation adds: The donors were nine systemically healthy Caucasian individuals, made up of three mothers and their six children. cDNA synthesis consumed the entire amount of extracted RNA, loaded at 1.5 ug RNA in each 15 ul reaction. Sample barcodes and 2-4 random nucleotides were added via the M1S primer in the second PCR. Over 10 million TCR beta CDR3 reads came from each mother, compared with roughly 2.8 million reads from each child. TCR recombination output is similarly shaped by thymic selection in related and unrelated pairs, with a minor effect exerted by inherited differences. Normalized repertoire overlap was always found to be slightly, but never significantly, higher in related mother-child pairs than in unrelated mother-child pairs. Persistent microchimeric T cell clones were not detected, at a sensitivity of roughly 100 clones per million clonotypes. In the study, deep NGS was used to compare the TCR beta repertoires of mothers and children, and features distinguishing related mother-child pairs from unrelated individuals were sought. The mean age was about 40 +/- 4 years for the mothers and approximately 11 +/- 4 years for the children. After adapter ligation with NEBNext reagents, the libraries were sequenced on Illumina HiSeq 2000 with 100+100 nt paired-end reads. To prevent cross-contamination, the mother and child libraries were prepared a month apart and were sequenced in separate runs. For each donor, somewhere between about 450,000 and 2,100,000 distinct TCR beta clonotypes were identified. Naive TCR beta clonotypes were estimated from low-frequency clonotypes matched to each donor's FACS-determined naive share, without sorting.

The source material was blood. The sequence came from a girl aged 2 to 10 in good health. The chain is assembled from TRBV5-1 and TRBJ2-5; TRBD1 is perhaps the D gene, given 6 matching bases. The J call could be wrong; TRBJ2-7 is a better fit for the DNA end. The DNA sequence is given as TGCGCCAGCAGCTCCTTACAGGGTCTTGAAGACGAGCAGTACTTC. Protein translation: CASSSLQGLEDEQYF.